These T cell receptor beta chains were read from a single sample in a study of blood T cell repertoires in COVID-19. Using immunoSEQ multiplex PCR, the repertoire was profiled, and TCRdb retains in-frame clones only, with some absent. This table has approximately 230,000 clones, roughly 90% appearing once. Material for sequencing was peripheral blood. The receptors were gathered from a man aged 30-40 years who had recovered from COVID-19. CDR3s include the opening cysteine and the closing phenylalanine or tryptophan. Each record gives: D gene, J gene, V gene, clone size, CDR3 protein, CDR3 DNA. D genes are given only for firm matches. Clone size, where shown, is once, few, many, or a class for clones that have expanded.

d_call: .
j_call: TRBJ2-1
v_call: TRBV6-2/TRBV6-3
clone_size: .
cdr3_aa: CASSSPQVPNEQFF
cdr3_nt: TGTGCCAGCAGCAGCCCACAGGTCCCCAATGAGCAGTTCTTC

d_call: TRBD1
j_call: TRBJ1-2
v_call: TRBV9
clone_size: once
cdr3_aa: CASSPRTGALNYGYTF
cdr3_nt: TGTGCCAGCAGCCCCAGGACAGGGGCCTTAAACTATGGCTACACCTTC

d_call: TRBD1
j_call: TRBJ2-1
v_call: TRBV29-1
clone_size: .
cdr3_aa: CSVEVGQGGNEQFF
cdr3_nt: TGCAGCGTTGAAGTCGGACAGGGCGGGAATGAGCAGTTCTTC

d_call: .
j_call: TRBJ1-5
v_call: TRBV30
clone_size: .
cdr3_aa: CAWGPWGGNQPQHF
cdr3_nt: TGTGCCTGGGGACCCTGGGGAGGCAATCAGCCCCAGCATTTT

d_call: TRBD1
j_call: TRBJ1-4
v_call: TRBV9
clone_size: .
cdr3_aa: CASSSYRGSGEKLFF
cdr3_nt: TGTGCCAGCAGCTCCTACAGGGGCTCGGGAGAAAAACTGTTTTTT

d_call: .
j_call: TRBJ1-6
v_call: TRBV7-9
clone_size: .
cdr3_aa: CASSPLPQGSSYNSPLHF
cdr3_nt: TGTGCCAGCAGCCCCCTCCCACAGGGTAGCTCCTATAATTCACCCCTCCACTTT

d_call: .
j_call: TRBJ1-6
v_call: TRBV6-5
clone_size: .
cdr3_aa: CASMADYNSPLHF
cdr3_nt: TGTGCCAGCATGGCGGACTATAATTCACCCCTCCACTTT

d_call: .
j_call: TRBJ2-2
v_call: TRBV10-3
clone_size: few
cdr3_aa: CAISDGRDTGELFF
cdr3_nt: TGTGCCATCAGTGATGGCAGGGACACCGGGGAGCTGTTTTTT

d_call: TRBD1
j_call: TRBJ1-4
v_call: TRBV2
clone_size: .
cdr3_aa: CASSHPPRQDREGNEKLFF
cdr3_nt: TGTGCCAGCAGTCATCCCCCTCGCCAGGACAGGGAGGGTAATGAAAAACTGTTTTTT

d_call: .
j_call: TRBJ1-5
v_call: TRBV27
clone_size: .
cdr3_aa: CATGGYQPQHF
cdr3_nt: TGTGCCACTGGAGGGTATCAGCCCCAGCATTTT

d_call: .
j_call: TRBJ2-7
v_call: TRBV28
clone_size: .
cdr3_aa: CASSFSVEQYF
cdr3_nt: TGTGCCAGCAGTTTTTCGGTCGAGCAGTACTTC

d_call: .
j_call: TRBJ2-5
v_call: TRBV6-5
clone_size: .
cdr3_aa: CASSPAAGAQETQYF
cdr3_nt: TGTGCCAGCAGCCCAGCGGCGGGGGCCCAAGAGACCCAGTACTTC

d_call: TRBD1
j_call: TRBJ2-3
v_call: TRBV5-1
clone_size: .
cdr3_aa: CASSSGQGAFGTDTQYF
cdr3_nt: TGCGCCAGCAGCTCCGGACAGGGGGCGTTTGGCACAGATACGCAGTATTTT

d_call: .
j_call: TRBJ1-4
v_call: TRBV19
clone_size: .
cdr3_aa: CASQAHLGGEKLFF
cdr3_nt: TGTGCCAGTCAAGCTCACCTAGGCGGCGAAAAACTGTTTTTT

d_call: .
j_call: TRBJ1-1
v_call: TRBV7-2
clone_size: .
cdr3_aa: CASSLSPGDTEAFF
cdr3_nt: TGTGCCAGCAGCTTAAGTCCCGGTGACACTGAAGCTTTCTTT

d_call: .
j_call: TRBJ2-3
v_call: TRBV7-9
clone_size: once
cdr3_aa: CASSSRDTDTQYF
cdr3_nt: TGTGCCAGCAGCTCCCGGGACACAGATACGCAGTATTTT

d_call: TRBD1
j_call: TRBJ2-6
v_call: TRBV23-1
clone_size: .
cdr3_aa: CASSQSGTASSGANVLTF
cdr3_nt: TGCGCCAGCAGTCAATCCGGGACAGCCAGCTCTGGGGCCAACGTCCTGACTTTC

d_call: TRBD1
j_call: TRBJ2-1
v_call: TRBV29-1
clone_size: .
cdr3_aa: CSGTGGYNEQFF
cdr3_nt: TGCAGCGGGACAGGGGGATACAATGAGCAGTTCTTC

d_call: .
j_call: TRBJ1-5
v_call: TRBV7-9
clone_size: few
cdr3_aa: CASSRGGYSNQPQHF
cdr3_nt: TGTGCCAGCTCCAGGGGAGGGTATAGCAATCAGCCCCAGCATTTT

d_call: TRBD1
j_call: TRBJ2-2
v_call: TRBV13
clone_size: few
cdr3_aa: CASRETGGRTGELFF
cdr3_nt: TGTGCCAGCAGAGAGACAGGGGGCCGGACCGGGGAGCTGTTTTTT

d_call: .
j_call: TRBJ1-3
v_call: TRBV7-2
clone_size: .
cdr3_aa: CASSLRAHRASGNTIYF
cdr3_nt: TGTGCCAGCAGCTTAAGGGCGCACAGGGCCTCTGGAAACACCATATATTTT

d_call: .
j_call: TRBJ2-4
v_call: TRBV24-1
clone_size: once
cdr3_aa: CATSENGEVNIQYF
cdr3_nt: TGTGCCACCAGTGAAAATGGAGAAGTGAACATTCAGTACTTC